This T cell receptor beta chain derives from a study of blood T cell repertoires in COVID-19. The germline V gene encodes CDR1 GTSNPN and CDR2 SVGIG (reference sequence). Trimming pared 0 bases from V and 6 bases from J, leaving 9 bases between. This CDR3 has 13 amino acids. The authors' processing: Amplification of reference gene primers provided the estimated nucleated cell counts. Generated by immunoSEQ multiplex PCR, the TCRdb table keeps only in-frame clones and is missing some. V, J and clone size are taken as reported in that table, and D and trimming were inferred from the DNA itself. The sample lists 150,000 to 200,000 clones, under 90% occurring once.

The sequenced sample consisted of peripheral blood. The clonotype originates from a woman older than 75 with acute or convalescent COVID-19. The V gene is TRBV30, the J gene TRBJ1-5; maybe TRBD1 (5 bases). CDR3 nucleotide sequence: TGTGCCTGGAGTGTAGTCGGGGGTCAGCCCCAGCATTTT. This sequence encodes CAWSVVGGQPQHF.